A selection of T cell receptor beta chains follows, all from one sample in a study of blood T cell repertoires in COVID-19. The protocol was immunoSEQ multiplex PCR, while the TCRdb copy is restricted to in-frame clones and leaves out a portion. Of 90,000 to 120,000 clones in the sample, approximately 89% are singletons; the top ten hold about 0.89%. Sequencing was done on a sample of peripheral blood. These receptors were taken from a man between 60 and 70 years old with acute or convalescent COVID-19. The CDR3 runs from the conserved cysteine through the conserved F or W. The D gene is left open where the match is weak. Size values are once, few and many counts, or a class for expanded clones, and some rows have none.

CDR3aa,CDR3nt,abundance,d_gene,v_gene,j_gene
CASSVESGGGQGGETQYF,TGTGCCAGCAGCGTAGAGAGCGGAGGAGGACAGGGCGGCGAGACCCAGTACTTC,NA,TRBD1,TRBV9,TRBJ2-5
CASSLVTVTSPNEKLFF,TGTGCCAGCAGCTTAGTGACTGTAACCTCCCCAAATGAAAAACTGTTTTTT,once,NA,TRBV7-9,TRBJ1-4
CASSHRTSGVYNEQFF,TGTGCCAGCAGCCACCGGACTAGCGGGGTCTACAATGAGCAGTTCTTC,NA,TRBD2,TRBV11-2,TRBJ2-1
CASSLGPNSPTGELFF,TGTGCCAGCAGCTTAGGGCCGAACAGCCCCACCGGGGAGCTGTTTTTT,NA,NA,TRBV7-3,TRBJ2-2
CASMAGGRQETQYF,TGTGCCAGCATGGCGGGAGGCCGACAAGAGACCCAGTACTTC,once,TRBD2,TRBV7-2,TRBJ2-5
CASSHGGSNYGYTF,TGCGCCAGCAGCCACGGGGGATCCAACTATGGCTACACCTTC,NA,NA,TRBV4-1,TRBJ1-2
CASSLGTGTSLSGNTIYF,TGCGCCAGCAGCTTGGGGACAGGGACCTCACTCTCTGGAAACACCATATATTTT,NA,TRBD1,TRBV5-1,TRBJ1-3
CASSRDITEKLFF,TGCGCCAGCAGCCGGGACATCACTGAAAAACTGTTTTTT,NA,NA,TRBV5-1,TRBJ1-4
CASSLGTGLIYGYTF,TGCGCCAGCAGTCTGGGGACAGGGCTAATCTATGGCTACACCTTC,NA,TRBD1,TRBV5-1,TRBJ1-2
CASSVEAGLRAGETQYF,TGTGCCAGCAGCGTAGAGGCGGGCCTTAGGGCTGGTGAGACCCAGTACTTC,NA,NA,TRBV9,TRBJ2-5
CATAGQGPANYGYTF,TGTGCCACCGCGGGGCAGGGCCCCGCAAACTATGGCTACACCTTC,NA,NA,TRBV19,TRBJ1-2
CASSSHTGAENQPQHF,TGTGCCAGCAGTTCCCATACAGGGGCCGAGAATCAGCCCCAGCATTTT,NA,TRBD1,TRBV28,TRBJ1-5
CASSRGSGNTIYF,TGTGCCAGCAGCCGAGGCTCTGGAAACACCATATATTTT,NA,NA,TRBV28,TRBJ1-3
CATGHGGAYNSPLHF,TGTGCCACCGGCCACGGGGGTGCCTATAATTCACCCCTCCACTTT,NA,NA,TRBV2,TRBJ1-6
CASSTPGGAAEAFF,TGTGCCAGCAGCACCCCCGGAGGGGCCGCTGAAGCTTTCTTT,NA,NA,TRBV6-6,TRBJ1-1
CASSFRTGRTTNEKLFF,TGTGCCAGCAGTTTCCGGACAGGGCGGACAACTAATGAAAAACTGTTTTTT,once,TRBD1,TRBV28,TRBJ1-4
CATRGRGNTEAFF,TGTGCCACCAGGGGCAGGGGGAACACTGAAGCTTTCTTT,NA,NA,TRBV24-1,TRBJ1-1
CASSLLNVGPSSEAFF,TGTGCCAGCAGTTTATTAAATGTTGGTCCCTCGAGTGAAGCTTTCTTT,NA,NA,TRBV28,TRBJ1-1
CASSKSGRGPYEQYF,TGTGCCAGCAGCAAAAGCGGGAGGGGACCATACGAGCAGTACTTC,NA,TRBD2,TRBV7-3,TRBJ2-7
CASSQDLVGLSARDSNQPQHF,TGCGCCAGCAGCCAAGATCTTGTCGGATTATCAGCTCGGGATAGCAATCAGCCCCAGCATTTT,once,NA,TRBV4-1,TRBJ1-5
CASSLEGSYALYTEAFF,TGTGCCAGCAGCTTGGAAGGGAGTTATGCTTTGTACACTGAAGCTTTCTTT,NA,NA,TRBV5-4,TRBJ1-1
CASRSGLASGNTIYF,TGCGCCAGCAGGTCGGGGTTGGCCTCTGGAAACACCATATATTTT,NA,NA,TRBV5-1,TRBJ1-3